The 5 T cell receptor beta chains below all came from one sample that was sequenced in a study of CD8+CD57+ T cells in acquired aplastic anemia. TCR beta VDJ and CDR3 were profiled, and genomic DNA was the template. TCRdb recomputed calls from the reads with MiXCR, one row per CDR3 protein. The repertoire holds some 170,000 distinct CDR3 sequences, approximately 40% seen once, with approximately 1% in the top ten. The sample was sorted CD4+, CD8+, or CD8+CD57+ T cells (not recorded which) from PBMCs. These receptors originate from a human donor in good health.

As regards this clonotype: One end of the junction does not line up with germline, which may come from a read error. The chain uses TRBV11-3 and TRBJ2-7; D gene unclear. The CDR3 runs to 12 residues. From germline, CDR1 is SGHNT and CDR2 YENEEA. CDR3: CAGSLDSFEQYF. The CDR3 DNA sequence: TGTGCCGGCAGCTTAGATTCGTTCGAGCAGTACTTC.

The chain uses TRBV20-1 and TRBJ2-7, with D tentatively TRBD1 (6 bases). This CDR3 comprises 12 residues. Germline V lookup: CDR1 DFQATT, CDR2 SNEGSKA (reference sequence). The V and J ends lost 3 bases and 2 bases respectively, with 8 bases between them. Here the CDR3 reads CSASKGAYEQYF. CDR3 DNA sequence: TGCAGTGCTAGTAAGGGGGCCTACGAGCAGTACTTC.

The rearrangement links TRBV20-1 to TRBJ2-1; possibly TRBD2 for D (7 bases). CDR3 length equals 12 residues. V was trimmed by 6 bases and J by 5 bases, leaving 11 bases between them. CDR1 is DFQATT and CDR2 is SNEGSKA in the germline V gene (reference sequence). Written as DNA, the CDR3 is TGCAGTGCGGGGGGGGCTCACAATGAGCAGTTCTTC. Translation: CSAGGAHNEQFF.

This clonotype appeared a single time. Mismatch with germline at one junction end may stem from a read error. The chain couples TRBV10-3 to TRBJ2-3; D not certain. Germline V CDR1 and CDR2: ENHRY, SYGVKD. This CDR3 contains 16 residues. The DNA of the CDR3 is TGCGCCGTCAGTGACCCCGGAGTTGTGGGCACAGATACGCAGTATTTT. This encodes CAVSDPGVVGTDTQYF.

Only a few counts were recorded for this clonotype. J is TRBJ2-7 and V is TRBV18; the D gene is possibly TRBD2 (6 bases). CDR1 and CDR2 (germline): KGHSH, LQKENI. CDR3 size: 14 residues. V lost 6 bases and J 0 bases, leaving 12 bases between the germline ends. The CDR3 bases are TGTGCCAGCTCCCTAGGGACTGACTCCTACGAGCAGTACTTC. Translation: CASSLGTDSYEQYF.